One TCR beta chain is described in this entry. What it binds is not known. The entry originates in a study of STAT3 mutations in large granular lymphocyte leukemia. General study results and limits: Every T-cell large granular lymphocyte leukemia patient had at least one immunodominant TCR beta clonotype.

The CDR3 extends over 15 amino acids. V gave up 3 bases and J gave up 3 bases; unmatched junction bases: 4. Germline CDR1 and CDR2: SGHDN and FVKESK. Clones were read by immunoSEQ multiplex PCR, and TCRdb kept only the in-frame ones, dropping some. Of approximately 20,000 clones listed, 92% are singletons. The TCR originated in a man in his 60s with T-cell large granular lymphocyte leukemia. Some clones in this sample may be carry-over from other donors' samples. This chain joins TRBV14 and TRBJ2-2, with TRBD1 matching over 7 bases. Source material: peripheral blood mononuclear cells. For the CDR3, the DNA is TGTGCCAGCAGCCACCCTAGGGGGCACACCGGGGAGCTGTTTTTT. Translating it yields CASSHPRGHTGELFF.